This T cell receptor beta chain was identified during a study of T cells in Graves' hyperthyroidism and ophthalmopathy. What was amplified from RNA transcripts were TCR beta CDR3 regions. First-round RT-PCR targeting the TCR CDR3 was performed with the HTBI primer set. TCRdb itself ran the multiplex PCR reads through MiXCR, one entry per CDR3 protein. The sample includes roughly 500,000 distinct CDR3 sequences, about 20% of them seen just once. General study findings and limits: It was a median about seven months before onset that the model predicted ophthalmopathy.

V was trimmed by 4 bases and J by 4 bases, leaving 9 bases between them. This CDR3 spans 13 amino acids. The germline V gene has CDR1 SGHRS and CDR2 YFSETQ. This clonotype was recorded at least ten times. Its target is unknown. Sequenced: blood. The chain links TRBV5-1 to TRBJ2-1; a weak D match, TRBD1 (5 bases). The receptor's source is a woman aged 70-85 years with Graves' ophthalmopathy. The CDR3 region is CASSGAGYNEQFF. CDR3 in DNA: TGCGCCAGCAGCGGAGCAGGGTACAATGAGCAGTTCTTC.